These T cell receptor beta chains were read from a single sample in a study of T cell changes during pregnancy in multiple sclerosis. The table came from immunoSEQ multiplex PCR; TCRdb's copy has only in-frame clones and leaves some out. The sample holds 30,000 to 40,000 clones, approximately 89% seen once. This material consisted of CD4+ T cells from peripheral blood mononuclear cells, taken after pregnancy. These receptors were obtained from a female donor in good health, enrolled as a control in a pregnancy study. Each CDR3 is given with its conserved first and last residue. D genes are given only for firm matches. Expanded clones get a size class; other rows say once, few or many, or leave the size out.

j_call v_call d_call clone_size cdr3_aa cdr3_nt
TRBJ1-2 TRBV19 . once CASGDRGNLNYGYTF TGTGCCAGTGGGGATCGGGGTAATCTTAACTATGGCTACACCTTC
TRBJ2-7 TRBV7-6 . . CASSPISARDTYEQYF TGTGCCAGCAGCCCAATCTCCGCCCGGGACACCTACGAGCAGTACTTC
TRBJ2-7 TRBV28 TRBD1 . CASSLRSTGISTYEQYF TGTGCCAGCAGTCTCCGTTCGACAGGGATCTCGACCTACGAGCAGTACTTC
TRBJ1-5 TRBV30 TRBD1 . CAWSDPGGYQPQHF TGTGCCTGGAGTGATCCAGGGGGTTACCAGCCCCAGCATTTT
TRBJ2-7 TRBV5-1 . medium-sized CASSWDKTYEQYF TGCGCCAGCAGCTGGGACAAAACCTACGAGCAGTACTTC
TRBJ2-1 TRBV5-1 TRBD2 . CASSLSTSGLTYNEQFF TGCGCCAGCAGCTTGTCGACTAGCGGGCTCACCTACAATGAGCAGTTCTTC
TRBJ2-1 TRBV6-1 TRBD1 once CASSEEGQGFDEQFF TGTGCCAGCAGTGAAGAGGGACAGGGATTCGATGAGCAGTTCTTC
TRBJ2-5 TRBV2 . once CASRFERGASETQYF TGTGCCAGCAGGTTTGAACGGGGGGCGTCAGAGACCCAGTACTTC
TRBJ2-1 TRBV29-1 . . CSGVQGRYEQFF TGCAGCGGCGTACAGGGGAGGTATGAGCAGTTCTTC
TRBJ2-5 TRBV5-4 . . CASSHWTPGVETQYF TGTGCCAGCAGCCACTGGACTCCGGGAGTGGAGACCCAGTACTTC
TRBJ2-5 TRBV13 . . CASSLEGDGETQYF TGTGCCAGCAGCTTGGAGGGAGATGGGGAGACCCAGTACTTC
TRBJ2-1 TRBV7-3 . . CASSAIWPSNEQFF TGTGCCAGCAGCGCAATTTGGCCCAGCAATGAGCAGTTCTTC
TRBJ2-3 TRBV15 TRBD2 . CATSIRLAGPTDTQYF TGTGCCACCAGCATCAGACTAGCGGGGCCCACAGATACGCAGTATTTT
TRBJ1-1 TRBV27 . . CASSLSPTANTEAFF TGTGCCAGCAGTTTATCCCCGACAGCGAACACTGAAGCTTTCTTT
TRBJ2-7 TRBV4-3 . . CASSVGTAYEQYF TGCGCCAGCAGCGTCGGGACTGCCTACGAGCAGTACTTC
TRBJ2-5 TRBV6-6 . . CASSYQGETQYF TGTGCCAGCAGTTACCAGGGAGAGACCCAGTACTTC
TRBJ2-2 TRBV11-3 TRBD1 . CASSLGQGAAGELFF TGTGCCAGCAGCTTAGGACAGGGGGCGGCTGGGGAGCTGTTTTTT
TRBJ1-3 TRBV29-1 . . CSVEDPGGNTIYF TGCAGCGTTGAAGATCCGGGAGGAAACACCATATATTTT
TRBJ2-1 TRBV15 . . CATSHLQGRNEQFF TGTGCCACCAGCCACTTACAGGGGAGGAATGAGCAGTTCTTC
TRBJ2-2 TRBV4-2 . . CASSPERPGELFF TGTGCCAGCAGCCCTGAGCGTCCCGGGGAGCTGTTTTTT
TRBJ1-6 TRBV27 . . CASRVTGGRGNSPLHF TGTGCCAGCAGGGTGACAGGCGGAAGAGGTAATTCACCCCTCCACTTT
TRBJ1-2 TRBV30 TRBD1 . CAWSRPGQGTVGYGYTF TGTGCCTGGAGTCGCCCCGGACAGGGGACGGTTGGCTATGGCTACACCTTC
TRBJ2-1 TRBV19 TRBD2 . CASSIKAGGSNEQFF TGTGCCAGTAGTATTAAAGCGGGAGGCTCCAATGAGCAGTTCTTC
TRBJ2-1 TRBV5-1 . . CASSLPQRAYNEQFF TGCGCCAGCAGCTTGCCCCAGCGGGCTTACAATGAGCAGTTCTTC
TRBJ1-4 TRBV6-1 . . CASSEPGLKEKLFF TGTGCCAGCAGTGAACCGGGGTTGAAGGAAAAACTGTTTTTT
TRBJ2-7 TRBV6-4 TRBD1 . CASRLAGTGPYEQYF TGTGCCAGCAGGCTTGCCGGGACAGGGCCCTACGAGCAGTACTTC
TRBJ2-2 TRBV11-1 . . CASSLRRGGELFF TGTGCCAGCAGCTTGAGGCGGGGCGGGGAGCTGTTTTTT
TRBJ1-5 TRBV5-1 TRBD1 . CASSSRQGASDQPQHF TGCGCCAGCAGCTCCCGACAGGGGGCATCGGATCAGCCCCAGCATTTT
TRBJ2-1 TRBV27 TRBD1 once CASSANRGSYNEQFF TGTGCCAGCAGTGCGAACAGGGGTTCCTACAATGAGCAGTTCTTC
TRBJ2-7 TRBV7-8 . . CASSSRVADPSYEQYF TGTGCCAGCAGCTCCCGCGTAGCGGACCCCTCCTACGAGCAGTACTTC
TRBJ1-2 TRBV7-2 TRBD1 few CASSTGTAHWGYTF TGTGCCAGCAGCACCGGGACAGCCCACTGGGGCTACACCTTC
TRBJ1-2 TRBV29-1 . . CSVAGEQGYTF TGCAGCGTTGCCGGGGAACAGGGCTACACCTTC
TRBJ1-1 TRBV6-6 . few CASSRSNQAFF TGTGCCAGCAGCCGATCTAATCAAGCTTTCTTT
TRBJ2-3 TRBV6-6 . . CATGDSSGTDTQYF TGTGCCACCGGGGACTCTTCAGGTACAGATACGCAGTATTTT
TRBJ1-1 TRBV6-5 . . CASSYSQLTNTEAFF TGTGCCAGCAGTTACTCCCAGTTAACAAACACTGAAGCTTTCTTT
TRBJ1-2 TRBV9 . . CASSVDELGGYTF TGTGCCAGCAGCGTAGACGAACTCGGTGGCTACACCTTC